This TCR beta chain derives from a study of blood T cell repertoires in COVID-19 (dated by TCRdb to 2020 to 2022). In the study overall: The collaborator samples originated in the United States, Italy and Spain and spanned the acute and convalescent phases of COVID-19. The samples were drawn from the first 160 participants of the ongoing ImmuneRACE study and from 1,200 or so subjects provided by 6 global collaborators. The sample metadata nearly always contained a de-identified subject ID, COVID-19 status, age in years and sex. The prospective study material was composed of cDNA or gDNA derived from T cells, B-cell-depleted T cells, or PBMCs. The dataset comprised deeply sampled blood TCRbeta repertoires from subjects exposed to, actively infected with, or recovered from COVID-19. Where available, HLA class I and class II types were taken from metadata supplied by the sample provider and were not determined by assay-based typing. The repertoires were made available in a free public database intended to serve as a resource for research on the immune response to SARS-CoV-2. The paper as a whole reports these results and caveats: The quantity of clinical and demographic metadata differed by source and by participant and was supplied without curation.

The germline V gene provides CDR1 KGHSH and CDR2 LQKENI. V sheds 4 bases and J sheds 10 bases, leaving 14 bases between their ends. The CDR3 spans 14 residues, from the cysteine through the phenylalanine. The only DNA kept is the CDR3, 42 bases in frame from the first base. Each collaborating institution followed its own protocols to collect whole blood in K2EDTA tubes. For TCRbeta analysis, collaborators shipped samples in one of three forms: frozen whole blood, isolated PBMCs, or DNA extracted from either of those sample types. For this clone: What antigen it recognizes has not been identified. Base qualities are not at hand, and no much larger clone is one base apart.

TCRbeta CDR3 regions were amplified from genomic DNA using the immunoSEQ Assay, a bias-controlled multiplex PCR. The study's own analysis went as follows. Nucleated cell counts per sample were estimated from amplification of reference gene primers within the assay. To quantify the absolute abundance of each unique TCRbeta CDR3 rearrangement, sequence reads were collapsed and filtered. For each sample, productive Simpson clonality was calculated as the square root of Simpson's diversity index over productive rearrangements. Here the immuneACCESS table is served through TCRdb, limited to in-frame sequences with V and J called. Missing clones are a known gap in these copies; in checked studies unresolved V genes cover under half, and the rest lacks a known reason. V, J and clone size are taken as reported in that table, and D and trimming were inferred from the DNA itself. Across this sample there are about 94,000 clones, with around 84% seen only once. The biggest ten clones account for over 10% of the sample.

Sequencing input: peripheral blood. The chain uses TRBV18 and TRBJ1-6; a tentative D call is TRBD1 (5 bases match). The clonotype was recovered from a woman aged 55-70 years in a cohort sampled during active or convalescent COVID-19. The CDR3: CASSQGQGVSPLHF. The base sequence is TGTGCCAGCTCACAAGGACAAGGGGTGTCACCCCTCCACTTT.